Listed below are T cell receptor beta chains from one sample, sequenced in a study of tumor-infiltrating lymphocytes in primary liver carcinoma. TCRdb processed the multiplex PCR reads anew with MiXCR; each CDR3 protein has one entry. The table has some 320,000 distinct CDR3 sequences, 55% to 65% seen once. The sequenced sample was peripheral blood. The receptors were sampled from a man in his forties with primary liver carcinoma and hepatitis B virus infection. The CDR3 runs from the conserved cysteine through the conserved F or W. A D gene is named only where the DNA matches it firmly. Only some rows state a clone size, as once, few, many or a class for expanded clones.

TRBJ2-5,TRBD2,many,TRBV12-3/TRBV12-4,TGTGCCAGCAGTGCGTCGACTAGCGGGGGGGAGACCCAGTACTTC,CASSASTSGGETQYF
TRBJ2-7,TRBD2,NA,TRBV5-1,TGCGCCAGCAGCTGGGGGACTAGTAGTTACAAGCAGTACTTC,CASSWGTSSYKQYF
TRBJ2-7,NA,many,TRBV5-6,TGTGCCAGCAGCTTGGGGACGCTACCATACGAGCAGTACTTC,CASSLGTLPYEQYF
TRBJ2-2,NA,NA,TRBV5-1,TGCGCCAGCAGCCCAGGGACACCCACGGCCGGGGAGCTGTTTTTT,CASSPGTPTAGELFF
TRBJ1-1,NA,NA,TRBV6-1,TGTGACAGTAGTTACAGGCTCGTCAACATGAACACTGAAGCTTTCTTT,CDSSYRLVNMNTEAFF
TRBJ2-2,NA,NA,TRBV4-1,TGCGTCAGCAGCCCGCTTACCGGGGAACTGTTTTTT,CVSSPLTGELFF
TRBJ2-5,NA,NA,TRBV6-1,TGTGCCAGCAAAATTGGGGGTCAAGAGACCCAGTACTTC,CASKIGGQETQYF
TRBJ1-5,NA,NA,TRBV28,TGTGCCAGCAGAATGACAGGCGCGATTCAGCCCCAGCATTTT,CASRMTGAIQPQHF
TRBJ2-3,TRBD2,NA,TRBV12-3/TRBV12-4,TGTGCCAGCAGCACTAGCGTCTTAACCACAGGTACGCAGTATTTT,CASSTSVLTTGTQYF
TRBJ2-2,NA,NA,TRBV6-5,TGTGCCAGCAGACCGGGAGAGTCTAACACGGGGGAGCTGTTTTTT,CASRPGESNTGELFF
TRBJ2-2,NA,NA,TRBV11-2,TGTGCCAGCGGCTTAGTCCCGAAGAACACCGGGGAGCTGTTTTTT,CASGLVPKNTGELFF
TRBJ1-1,NA,NA,TRBV7-8,TGTGCCAGCAGCTCCACAACTATGAACACTGAAGCTTTCTTT,CASSSTTMNTEAFF
TRBJ2-1,NA,NA,TRBV28,TGTGCCAGCAGTTTCAGTGGGGCCCTCCGTGAGTTCTTC,CASSFSGALREFF
TRBJ2-5,NA,NA,TRBV11-2,TGTGCCAGCACCTTAGGACTTGCGGGAAACCAAGAGACCCACTACTTC,CASTLGLAGNQETHYF
TRBJ2-7,TRBD1,many,TRBV6-6,TGTGCCAGCAGTTCGGGACAGCCGGTTGTGGGTGAGCAGTACTTC,CASSSGQPVVGEQYF
TRBJ2-1,NA,NA,TRBV11-1,TGTGCCAGCAGCTTATTAAGTTTGGCGACTAGCAGGGGGAATGAGCAGTTCTTC,CASSLLSLATSRGNEQFF
TRBJ1-2,TRBD1,NA,TRBV5-4,TGTGCCAGCACCACGGACAGGTCCACCGTTAACTATGGCTACACCTTC,CASTTDRSTVNYGYTF
TRBJ2-7,TRBD2,NA,TRBV30,TGTGCCTGGAAGGAGGCGGGGGGGGACTCCTACGAGCAGTACTTC,CAWKEAGGDSYEQYF
TRBJ2-1,NA,few,TRBV5-1,TGCGCCAGCAGCCCGGGACAAAGTTACAATGAGCAGTTCTTC,CASSPGQSYNEQFF
TRBJ2-1,NA,NA,TRBV14,TGTGCCAGCAGCCAAGATGGGGTGTACAATGAGCAGTTCTTC,CASSQDGVYNEQFF
TRBJ2-7,NA,many,TRBV10-3,TGTGCCATCAGTGATCTACAGGGTAGGAACGAGCAGTACTTC,CAISDLQGRNEQYF
TRBJ1-1,NA,NA,TRBV10-3,TGTGCCATCACTCGGACATGGGGGGACACTGAAGCTTTCTTT,CAITRTWGDTEAFF
TRBJ2-1,NA,NA,TRBV5-1,TGCGCCAGCAGCCCTGCTCCGGGAGCCCTCGCGTGGTTCTTC,CASSPAPGALAWFF
TRBJ2-7,TRBD1,NA,TRBV12-3/TRBV12-4,TGTGCCAGCAAGGGTCGACAGGGAGCCGAGCAGTACTTC,CASKGRQGAEQYF
TRBJ2-7,TRBD1,many,TRBV29-1,TGCAGCGTTAATGGGCAGGGGGACTACGAGCAGTACTTC,CSVNGQGDYEQYF
TRBJ2-3,TRBD2,NA,TRBV4-3,TGCGCCAGCAGCCATGATCTGGGAGCGGGAAATACGCAGTATTTT,CASSHDLGAGNTQYF
TRBJ2-5,NA,NA,TRBV20-1,TGCAGTGCTCCCGGACTGGGTGGGGAGACCCAGTACTTC,CSAPGLGGETQYF